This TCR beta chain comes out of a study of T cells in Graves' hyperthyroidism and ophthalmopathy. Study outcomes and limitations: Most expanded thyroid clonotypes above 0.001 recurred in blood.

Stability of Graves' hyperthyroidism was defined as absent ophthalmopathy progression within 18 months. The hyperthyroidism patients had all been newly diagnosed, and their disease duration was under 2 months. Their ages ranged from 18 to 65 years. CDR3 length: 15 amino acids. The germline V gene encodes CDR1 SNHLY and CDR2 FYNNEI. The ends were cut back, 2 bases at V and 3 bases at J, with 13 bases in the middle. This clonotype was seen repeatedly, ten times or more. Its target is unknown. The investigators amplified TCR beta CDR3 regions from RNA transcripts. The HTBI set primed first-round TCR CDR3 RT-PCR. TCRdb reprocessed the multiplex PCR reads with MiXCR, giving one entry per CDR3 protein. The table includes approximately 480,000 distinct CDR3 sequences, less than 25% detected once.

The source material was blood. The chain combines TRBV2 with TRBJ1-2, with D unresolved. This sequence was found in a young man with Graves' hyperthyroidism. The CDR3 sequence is CASSEHGMGDYGYTF. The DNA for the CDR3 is TGTGCCAGCAGTGAACATGGGATGGGAGACTATGGCTACACCTTC.